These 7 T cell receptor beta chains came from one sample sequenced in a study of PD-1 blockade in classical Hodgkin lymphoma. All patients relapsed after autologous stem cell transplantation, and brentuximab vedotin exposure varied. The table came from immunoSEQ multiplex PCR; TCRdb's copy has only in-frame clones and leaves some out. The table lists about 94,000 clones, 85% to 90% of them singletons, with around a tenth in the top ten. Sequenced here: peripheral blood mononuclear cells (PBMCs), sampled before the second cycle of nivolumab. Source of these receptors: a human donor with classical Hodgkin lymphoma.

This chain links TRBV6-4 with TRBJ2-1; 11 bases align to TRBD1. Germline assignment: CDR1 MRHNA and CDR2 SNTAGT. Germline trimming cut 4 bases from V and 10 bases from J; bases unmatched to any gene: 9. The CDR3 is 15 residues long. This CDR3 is CASSAYGTGGGEQFF. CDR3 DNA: TGTGCCAGCAGTGCCTACGGGACAGGGGGAGGGGAGCAGTTCTTC.

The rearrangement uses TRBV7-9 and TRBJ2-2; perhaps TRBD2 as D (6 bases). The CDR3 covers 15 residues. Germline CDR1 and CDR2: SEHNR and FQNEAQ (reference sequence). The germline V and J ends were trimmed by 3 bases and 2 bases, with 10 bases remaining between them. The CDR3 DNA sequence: TGTGCCAGCAGCTTCGGGACTCCCAACACCGGGGAGCTGTTTTTT. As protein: CASSFGTPNTGELFF.

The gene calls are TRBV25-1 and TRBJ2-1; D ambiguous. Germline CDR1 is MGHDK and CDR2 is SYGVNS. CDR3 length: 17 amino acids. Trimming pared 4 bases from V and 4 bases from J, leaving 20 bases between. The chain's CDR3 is CASSVSHTGSYYNEQFF. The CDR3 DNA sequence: TGTGCCAGCAGTGTATCCCACACGGGCAGCTATTACAATGAGCAGTTCTTC.

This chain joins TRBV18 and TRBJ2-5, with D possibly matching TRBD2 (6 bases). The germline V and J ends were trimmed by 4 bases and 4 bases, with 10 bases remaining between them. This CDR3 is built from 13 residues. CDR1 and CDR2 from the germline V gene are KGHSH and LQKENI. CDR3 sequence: CASSRGASETQYF. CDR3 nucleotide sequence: TGTGCCAGCTCACGCGGGGCGTCAGAGACCCAGTACTTC.

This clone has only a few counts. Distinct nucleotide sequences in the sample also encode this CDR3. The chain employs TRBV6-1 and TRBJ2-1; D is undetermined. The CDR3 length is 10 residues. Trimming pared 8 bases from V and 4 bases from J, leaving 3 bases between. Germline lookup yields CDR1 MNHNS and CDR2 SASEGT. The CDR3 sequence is CASQYNEQFF. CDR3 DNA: TGTGCCAGCCAGTACAATGAGCAGTTCTTC.

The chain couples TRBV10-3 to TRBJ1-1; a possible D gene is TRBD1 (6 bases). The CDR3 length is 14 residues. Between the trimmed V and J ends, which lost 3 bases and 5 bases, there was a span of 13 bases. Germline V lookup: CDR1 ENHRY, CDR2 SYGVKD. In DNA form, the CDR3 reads TGTGCCATCAGTGACCCAGGGGCTGAAACTGAAGCTTTCTTT. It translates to CAISDPGAETEAFF.

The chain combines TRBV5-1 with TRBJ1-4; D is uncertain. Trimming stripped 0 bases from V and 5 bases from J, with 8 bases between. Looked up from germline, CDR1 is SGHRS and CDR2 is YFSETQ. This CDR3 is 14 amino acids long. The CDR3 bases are TGCGCCAGCAGCTTGGGAGACCCCAATGAAAAACTGTTTTTT. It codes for CASSLGDPNEKLFF.